The T cell receptor beta chain described here comes from a study of blood T cells in healthy people across ages. General study results and limits: Estimates drawn from one million T cells were deemed to understate diversity. A roughly linear age-dependent decrease characterized TCR beta diversity per million T cells.

With regard to this clonotype: Its antigen is as yet unknown.

Using a J-beta primer mix together with a sample-barcoded 5' primer, a second PCR was run for roughly 6 to 12 cycles. Each TCR beta cDNA got a 12-nucleotide random molecular identifier. One entry per CDR3 protein, called by TCRdb with MiXCR from the 5' RACE reads. The top ten clones hold approximately 10% of a sample with about 1.6 million distinct CDR3 sequences, almost 35% of them seen once. The germline CDR1 and CDR2 sequences are MNHEY and SVGAGI. Trimming cost V 0 bases and J 1 base, with 13 bases left between them. This CDR3 spans 17 amino acids. Peripheral blood from each donor was collected in a volume of roughly 9.8 milliliters.

Sequencing input: blood. V is TRBV6-5 and J is TRBJ2-1, with D tentatively TRBD2 (6 bases). The receptor's source is a woman between 25 and 40 years old in good health. This CDR3 is CASSYSLAGLSYNEQFF. The CDR3 bases are TGTGCCAGCAGTTACTCGCTTGCGGGACTGTCCTACAATGAGCAGTTCTTC.